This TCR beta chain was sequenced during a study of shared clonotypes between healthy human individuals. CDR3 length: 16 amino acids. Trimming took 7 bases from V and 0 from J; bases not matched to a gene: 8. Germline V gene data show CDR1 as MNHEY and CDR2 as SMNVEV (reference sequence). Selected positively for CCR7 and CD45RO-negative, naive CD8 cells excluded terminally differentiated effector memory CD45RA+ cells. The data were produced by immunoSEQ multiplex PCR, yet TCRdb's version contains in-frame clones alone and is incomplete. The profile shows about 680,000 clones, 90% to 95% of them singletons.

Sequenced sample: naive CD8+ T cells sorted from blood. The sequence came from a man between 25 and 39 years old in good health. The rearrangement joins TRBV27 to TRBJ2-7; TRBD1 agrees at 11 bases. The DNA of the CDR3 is TGTGCCAGCACCCTACCCGGACAGGGGGCCTCCTACGAGCAGTACTTC. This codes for CASTLPGQGASYEQYF.